This entry describes one T cell receptor (beta chain). The sample comes from a study of Ad26.COV2.S vaccination and SARS-CoV-2 variants. The V gene lost 4 bases and the J gene lost 6 bases, with 15 bases spanning the gap. The CDR3 covers 14 residues. Germline assignment: CDR1 LGHNT and CDR2 FRNRAP. Treatment meaning: 15 to 20 received Ad26.COV2.S at low or high dose, single or two shots; about 5 received placebo; per-sample allocation not given. Samples were taken on day 63 after the first vaccine or placebo injection. TCRdb keeps only in-frame clones here, not all; method: immunoSEQ multiplex PCR. Here the sample spans about 250,000 clones, more than 75% being singletons.

The receptor was isolated from a person between 18 and 65 years old who received the Ad26.COV2.S COVID-19 vaccine or a placebo. V gene TRBV12-5 combines with J gene TRBJ1-2; D perhaps matches TRBD1 (6 bases). The sequencing here drew on peripheral blood, taken in a trial of Ad26.COV2.S vaccine versus placebo. CDR3 bases: TGTGCTAGTGGTTCGCCCGGGTACAGGGATGGCTACACCTTC. This sequence encodes CASGSPGYRDGYTF.